The clone carrying this T cell receptor beta chain was picked up many times. Its antigen remains unidentified. This sample is part of a study of T-cell reconstitution after alpha-beta-depleted transplantation in children. Findings of the study overall: T-cell numbers and diversity one year post-transplant derived largely from freshly generated T cells. It was surviving recipient T cells and thymic progenitors that gave some patients high TCRbeta diversity at day 60.

TCRbeta library construction was performed incorporating unique molecular identifiers. Using its own MiXCR run on the PCR reads, TCRdb lists one record per CDR3 protein. The repertoire holds 250,000 to 300,000 distinct CDR3 sequences, with over 9% as singletons. V lost 4 bases, J lost 2 bases, and 6 bases stayed unmatched. The CDR3 is made up of 15 amino acids. The specimen was PBMCs, collected before TCRalphabeta/CD19-depleted stem cell transplant. The chain combines TRBV12-3 or TRBV12-4 with TRBJ2-5; 8 nucleotides match TRBD2. This sequence was found in a boy younger than two with acute myeloid leukemia, due to receive a stem cell transplant. This chain's CDR3 is CASSSGLVEQETQYF. The CDR3 coding sequence is TGTGCCAGCAGTTCGGGACTAGTGGAACAAGAGACCCAGTACTTC.